The 9 T cell receptor beta chains below all came from one sample that was sequenced in a study of PD-L1 blockade in urothelial cancer. Here immunoSEQ multiplex PCR was the method, and the copy in TCRdb shows in-frame clones only, minus some. The sample yields 95,000 to 100,000 clones, more than 75% seen once. As to time point: pretreatment peripheral blood. The starting material was PBMCs, obtained around atezolizumab (anti-PD-L1) treatment. All receptors derive from a man aged 60 to 69 with urothelial cancer.

The rearrangement uses TRBV4-1 and TRBJ2-1; 14 bases are shared with TRBD2. This CDR3 has 16 residues. The germline gives CDR1 MGHRA, CDR2 YSYEKL. After removal of 4 bases from V and 8 bases from J, the junction contained 7 bases not matched to a gene. This chain's CDR3 is CASSLGTSGSRHEQFF. DNA of the CDR3: TGCGCCAGCAGCCTTGGGACTAGCGGGAGTCGGCATGAGCAGTTCTTC.

This sequence joins TRBV6-5 and TRBJ2-2; TRBD2 matches at 10 bases. V dropped 7 bases and J dropped 6; count of bases not matched to a gene: 8. CDR3 size: 15 residues. CDR1 and CDR2 (germline): MNHEY, SVGAGI. Here the CDR3 reads CASTRGTSEAGELFF. The CDR3 nucleotides are TGTGCCAGCACCCGCGGGACTAGCGAGGCCGGGGAGCTGTTTTTT.

Note on this clone: The germline gene is not matched at one end of the junction; a read error may be the cause. This sequence joins TRBV7-7 and TRBJ2-1, with a tentative D call TRBD2 (6 bases). The CDR3 covers 15 residues. Germline V gene data show CDR1 as SSHAT and CDR2 as FNYEAQ (reference sequence). DNA of the CDR3: TGTGCTAGCAGCGCCGGGAGTGGCTTTAACAATGAGCAGTTCTTC. Its translation is CASSAGSGFNNEQFF.

The V and J genes are TRBV27 and TRBJ2-7; perhaps TRBD1 as D (6 bases). Germline V CDR1 and CDR2: MNHEY, SMNVEV (reference sequence). V was pared by 6 bases and J by 2 bases, with 17 bases between. This CDR3 has 15 residues. CDR3 sequence reads: CASRVPGDGAYEQYF. The CDR3 DNA is TGTGCCAGCAGAGTGCCAGGGGATGGGGCCTACGAGCAGTACTTC.

V usage is TRBV18 and J usage is TRBJ2-6; 9 bases fit TRBD1. Trimming removed 3 bases from V and 0 bases from J; junction bases left unmatched: 3. Germline CDR1 reads KGHSH; CDR2 reads LQKENI. The CDR3 is 17 amino acids. The CDR3 loop reads CASSPGTGNSGANVLTF. CDR3 DNA sequence: TGTGCCAGCTCACCCGGGACAGGGAACTCTGGGGCCAACGTCCTGACTTTC.

The chain has TRBV7-2 and TRBJ1-5, with D unresolved. The V end lost 5 bases, the J end lost 3 bases, and 17 bases lay between the germline ends. Germline lookup yields CDR1 SGHTA and CDR2 FQGNSA. There are 16 residues in the CDR3. The CDR3 protein is CASSPPPRSTNQPQHF. CDR3 coding DNA: TGTGCCAGCAGCCCTCCCCCCCGGAGCACCAATCAGCCCCAGCATTTT.

V is TRBV7-8 and J is TRBJ2-7, with 8 nucleotides matching TRBD1. Germline CDR1 and CDR2: SGHVS and FQNEAQ. The CDR3 loop spans 14 amino acids. J lost 7 bases, V lost 5 bases, and 10 bases had no gene match. In DNA, the CDR3 is TGTGCCAGCAGCCCCCGCTCAGGGGGCTGGGAGCAGTACTTC. Translating it yields CASSPRSGGWEQYF.

This chain uses TRBV19 with TRBJ1-1; D may be TRBD1 (5 bases). This CDR3 has 13 amino acids. Between the trimmed V and J ends, which lost 4 bases and 1 base, there was a span of 7 bases. Germline loops: CDR1 LNHDA, CDR2 SQIVND (reference sequence). CDR3 region: CASSSGANTEAFF. CDR3 DNA: TGTGCCAGTAGTAGTGGGGCGAACACTGAAGCTTTCTTT.

CDR3 coding DNA: TGTGCCAGCAGCGGGGGTGGAGGGGTGGCAGATACGCAGTATTTT. It is translated as CASSGGGGVADTQYF. This chain links TRBV9 with TRBJ2-3; tentatively, D is TRBD2 (6 bases). Germline-derived CDR1 and CDR2 are SGDLS and YYNGEE. The germline V and J ends were trimmed by 3 bases and 4 bases, with 15 bases remaining between them. The CDR3 runs 15 residues.